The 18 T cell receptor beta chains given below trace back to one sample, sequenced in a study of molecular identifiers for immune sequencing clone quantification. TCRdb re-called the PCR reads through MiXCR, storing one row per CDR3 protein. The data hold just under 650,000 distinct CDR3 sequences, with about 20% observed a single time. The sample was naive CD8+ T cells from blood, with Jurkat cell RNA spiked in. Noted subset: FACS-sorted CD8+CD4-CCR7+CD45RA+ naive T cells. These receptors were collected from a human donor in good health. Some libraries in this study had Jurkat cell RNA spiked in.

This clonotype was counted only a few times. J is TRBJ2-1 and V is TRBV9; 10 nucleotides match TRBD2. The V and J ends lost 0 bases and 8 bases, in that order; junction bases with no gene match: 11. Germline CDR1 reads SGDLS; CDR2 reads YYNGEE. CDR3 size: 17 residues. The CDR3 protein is CASSVGTSGKRGDEQFF. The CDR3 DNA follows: TGTGCCAGCAGCGTAGGGACTAGCGGTAAGAGGGGCGATGAGCAGTTCTTC. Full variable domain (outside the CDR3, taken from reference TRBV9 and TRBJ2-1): DSGVTQTPKHLITATGQRVTLRCSPRSGDLSVYWYQQSLDQGLQFLIQYYNGEERAKGNILERFSAQQFPDLHSELNLSSLELGDSALYFCASSVGTSGKRGDEQFFGPGTRLTVL.

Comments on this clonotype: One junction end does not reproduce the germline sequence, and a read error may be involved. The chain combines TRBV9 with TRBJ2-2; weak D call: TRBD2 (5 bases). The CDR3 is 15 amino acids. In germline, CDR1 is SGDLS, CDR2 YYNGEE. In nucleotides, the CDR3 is TGTGCCGGCAGCGTGGAACGGGGAAACACCGGGGAGCTGTTTTTT. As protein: CAGSVERGNTGELFF.

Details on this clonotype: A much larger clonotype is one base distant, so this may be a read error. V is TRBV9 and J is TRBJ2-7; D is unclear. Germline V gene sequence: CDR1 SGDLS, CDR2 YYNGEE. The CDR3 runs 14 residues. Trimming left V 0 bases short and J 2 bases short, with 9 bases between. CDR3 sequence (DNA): TGTGCCAGCAGCGTAGGCACAAGTCCCTACGAGCAGTACTTC. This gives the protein CASSVGTSPYEQYF.

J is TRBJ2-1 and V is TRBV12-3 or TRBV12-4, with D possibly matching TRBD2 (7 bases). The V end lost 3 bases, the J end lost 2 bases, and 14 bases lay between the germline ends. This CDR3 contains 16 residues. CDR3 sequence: CASSFRGGVPYNEQFF. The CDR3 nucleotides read TGTGCCAGCAGTTTTAGGGGGGGTGTTCCCTACAATGAGCAGTTCTTC.

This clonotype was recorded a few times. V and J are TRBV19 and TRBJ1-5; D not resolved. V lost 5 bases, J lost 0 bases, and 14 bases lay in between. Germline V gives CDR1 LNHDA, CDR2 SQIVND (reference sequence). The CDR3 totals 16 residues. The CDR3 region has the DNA TGTGCCAGTAGTTCCCAACGGGAGTATAGCAATCAGCCCCAGCATTTT. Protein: CASSSQREYSNQPQHF.

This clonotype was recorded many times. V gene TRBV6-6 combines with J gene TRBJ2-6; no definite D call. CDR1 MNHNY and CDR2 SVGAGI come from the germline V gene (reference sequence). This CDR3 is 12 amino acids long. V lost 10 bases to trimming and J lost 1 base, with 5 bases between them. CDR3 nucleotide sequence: TGTGCCACCGAATCTGGGGCCAACGTCCTGACTTTC. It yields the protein CATESGANVLTF.

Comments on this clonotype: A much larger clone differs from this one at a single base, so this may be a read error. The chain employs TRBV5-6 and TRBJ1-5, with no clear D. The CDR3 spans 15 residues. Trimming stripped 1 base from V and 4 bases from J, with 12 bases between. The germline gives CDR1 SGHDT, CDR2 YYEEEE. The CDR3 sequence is CASSLYQAMNQPQHF. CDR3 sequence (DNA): TGTGCCAGCAGCTTGTATCAGGCCATGAATCAGCCCCAGCATTTT.

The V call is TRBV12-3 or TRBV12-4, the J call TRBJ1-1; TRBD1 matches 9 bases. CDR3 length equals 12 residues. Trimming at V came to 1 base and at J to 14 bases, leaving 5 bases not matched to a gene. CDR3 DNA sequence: TGTGCCAGCAGTTTAGTGACAGGGGGGTTGTTCTTT. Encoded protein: CASSLVTGGLFF.

The CDR3 sequence: CAWSAGTGVYNEQFF. The CDR3 coding sequence is TGTGCCTGGAGCGCCGGGACAGGGGTATACAATGAGCAGTTCTTC. The chain carries TRBV30 and TRBJ2-1, with TRBD1 identical over 10 bases. The CDR3 runs to 15 residues. Trimming cost V 3 bases and J 4 bases; bases outside gene matches: 6. CDR1 and CDR2 (germline): GTSNPN, SVGIG (reference sequence). The full variable domain, with the rest looked up from reference TRBV30 and TRBJ2-1, is SQTIHQWPATLVQPVGSPLSLECTVEGTSNPNLYWYRQAAGRGLQLLFYSVGIGQISSEVPQNLSASRPQDRQFILSSKKLLLSDSGFYLCAWSAGTGVYNEQFFGPGTRLTVL.

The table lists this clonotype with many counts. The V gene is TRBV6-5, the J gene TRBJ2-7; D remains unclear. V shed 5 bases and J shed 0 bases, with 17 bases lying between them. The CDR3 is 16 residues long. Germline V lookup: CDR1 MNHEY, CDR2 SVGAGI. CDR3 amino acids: CASSPTDQVSSYEQYF. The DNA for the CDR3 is TGTGCCAGCAGTCCTACGGACCAGGTTAGCTCCTACGAGCAGTACTTC.

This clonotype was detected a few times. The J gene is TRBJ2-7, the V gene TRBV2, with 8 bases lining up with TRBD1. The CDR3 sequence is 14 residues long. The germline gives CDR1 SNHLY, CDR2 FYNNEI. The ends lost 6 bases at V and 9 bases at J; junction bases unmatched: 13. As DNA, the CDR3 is TGTGCCAGCAGAGAGGTGACAGGGGCCCAAGGGCAGTACTTC. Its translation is CASREVTGAQGQYF.

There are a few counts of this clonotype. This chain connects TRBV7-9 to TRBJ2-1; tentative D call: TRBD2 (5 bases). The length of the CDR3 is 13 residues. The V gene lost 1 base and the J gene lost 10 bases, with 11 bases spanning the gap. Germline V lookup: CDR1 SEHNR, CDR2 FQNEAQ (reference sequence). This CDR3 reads CASSLERVGEQFF. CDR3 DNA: TGTGCCAGCAGCTTAGAGAGGGTAGGGGAGCAGTTCTTC.

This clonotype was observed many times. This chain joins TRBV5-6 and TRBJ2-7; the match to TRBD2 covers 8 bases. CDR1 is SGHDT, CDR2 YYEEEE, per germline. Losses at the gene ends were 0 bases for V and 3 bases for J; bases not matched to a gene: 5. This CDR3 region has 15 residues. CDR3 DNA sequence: TGTGCCAGCAGCTTGGCCTTAGCGGGATTCTACGAGCAGTACTTC. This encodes CASSLALAGFYEQYF. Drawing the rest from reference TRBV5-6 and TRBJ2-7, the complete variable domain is DAGVTQSPTHLIKTRGQQVTLRCSPKSGHDTVSWYQQALGQGPQFIFQYYEEEERQRGNFPDRFSGHQFPNYSSELNVNALLLGDSALYLCASSLALAGFYEQYFGPGTRLTVT.

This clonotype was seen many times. CDR3 in DNA: TGTGCCAGTGGGGGACGGCTTGAAAAACTGTTTTTT. This codes for CASGGRLEKLFF. This chain uses TRBV19 with TRBJ1-4, with D perhaps TRBD1 (5 bases). Germline CDR1 is LNHDA and CDR2 is SQIVND (reference sequence). The CDR3 is 12 residues long. With 8 bases removed from V and 7 bases from J, the gap between germline ends came to 11 bases.

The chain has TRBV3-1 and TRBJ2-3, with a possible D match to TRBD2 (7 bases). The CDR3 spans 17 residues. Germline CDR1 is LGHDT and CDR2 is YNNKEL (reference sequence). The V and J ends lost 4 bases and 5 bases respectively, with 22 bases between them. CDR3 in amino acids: CASSPQSGGISLDTQYF. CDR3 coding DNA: TGTGCCAGCAGCCCTCAATCGGGGGGCATAAGCTTAGATACGCAGTATTTT.

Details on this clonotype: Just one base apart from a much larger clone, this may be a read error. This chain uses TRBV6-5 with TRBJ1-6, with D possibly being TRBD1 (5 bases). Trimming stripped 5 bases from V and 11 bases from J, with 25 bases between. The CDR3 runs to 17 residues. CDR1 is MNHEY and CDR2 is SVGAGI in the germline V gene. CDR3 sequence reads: CASSHWDPRQKSAPLHF. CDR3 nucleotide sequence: TGTGCCAGCAGTCACTGGGACCCTCGACAGAAATCAGCACCCCTCCACTTT.

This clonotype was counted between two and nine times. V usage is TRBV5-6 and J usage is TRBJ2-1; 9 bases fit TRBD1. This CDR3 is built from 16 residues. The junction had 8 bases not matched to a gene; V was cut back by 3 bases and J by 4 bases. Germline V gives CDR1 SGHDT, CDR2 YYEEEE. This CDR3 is CASSWGTGFDYNEQFF. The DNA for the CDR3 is TGTGCCAGCAGCTGGGGGACAGGGTTTGATTACAATGAGCAGTTCTTC.

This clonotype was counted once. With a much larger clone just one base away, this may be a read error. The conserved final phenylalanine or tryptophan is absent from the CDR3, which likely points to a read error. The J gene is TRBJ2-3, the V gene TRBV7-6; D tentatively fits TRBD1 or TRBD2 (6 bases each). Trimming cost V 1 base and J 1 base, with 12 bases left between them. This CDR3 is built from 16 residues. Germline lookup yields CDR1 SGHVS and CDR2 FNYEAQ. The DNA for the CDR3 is TGTGCCAGCAGCTTAGTCATCGGGGGCGGCACAGATACGCAGTATCTT. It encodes CASSLVIGGGTDTQYL.